These 30 T cell receptor beta chains originate from one sample sequenced in a study of T-cell memory formation after mild COVID-19. TCRdb itself ran the 5' RACE reads through MiXCR, one entry per CDR3 protein. The table records 340,000 or so distinct CDR3 sequences, 10% to 15% of them present only once. The sample consisted of PBMCs or a T cell subset sorted from them (not recorded which). These receptors all stem from a man between 18 and 35 years old who had mild COVID-19 (a few samples of this study predate the infection). Cell type and time point are not known.

The table lists this clonotype with a few counts. The chain employs TRBV5-1 and TRBJ1-6, with TRBD1 as a possible D gene (5 bases). The length of the CDR3 is 15 residues. In germline, CDR1 is SGHRS, CDR2 YFSETQ. The V gene lost 0 bases and the J gene lost 5 bases, with 9 bases spanning the gap. The chain's CDR3 is CASSLGDGDNSPLHF. The DNA of the CDR3 is TGCGCCAGCAGCTTGGGGGACGGGGATAATTCACCCCTCCACTTT.

The chain carries TRBV5-1 and TRBJ2-7; D unclear. The CDR3 extends over 14 amino acids. Germline V gives CDR1 SGHRS, CDR2 YFSETQ. The V end was cut by 4 bases, the J end by 2 bases, with 13 bases between. CDR3 coding DNA: TGCGCCAGCAGCCAACCCGACACCACCTACGAGCAGTACTTC. Amino acids: CASSQPDTTYEQYF.

This clonotype was counted between two and nine times. The chain couples TRBV6-2 or TRBV6-3 to TRBJ2-1; weak D call: TRBD2 (6 bases). V lost 9 bases, J lost 10 bases, and 13 bases lay in between. Germline-derived CDR1 and CDR2 are MNHEY and SVGEGT. The CDR3 length is 11 residues. DNA of the CDR3: TGTGCCAGTGGGGACTTCCTAGAGCAGTTCTTC. Translated: CASGDFLEQFF.

The chain uses TRBV7-9 and TRBJ2-1; 7 nucleotides align to TRBD1. The V segment lost 6 bases and the J segment 2 bases; nucleotides outside the gene matches: 7. CDR1 SEHNR and CDR2 FQNEAQ come from the germline V gene (reference sequence). CDR3 length: 15 amino acids. The CDR3 protein is CASRSDRDAYNEQFF. The CDR3 nucleotides are TGTGCCAGCAGATCCGACAGGGACGCCTACAATGAGCAGTTCTTC.

This clonotype was counted ten times or more. The rearrangement uses TRBV5-1 and TRBJ1-1, with D possibly matching TRBD1 (5 bases). The CDR3 is 14 residues long. The V end lost 0 bases, the J end lost 1 base, and 7 bases lay between the germline ends. Germline values: CDR1 SGHRS, CDR2 YFSETQ. The DNA for the CDR3 is TGCGCCAGCAGCTTGGTCGGGACGAACACTGAAGCTTTCTTT. It is translated as CASSLVGTNTEAFF.

The chain recombines TRBV6-5 with TRBJ1-1; D call uncertain. The CDR3 spans 13 residues. Germline lookup yields CDR1 MNHEY and CDR2 SVGAGI. V shed 8 bases and J shed 1 base, with 11 bases lying between them. The CDR3 sequence: CASHLRSNTEAFF. CDR3 DNA sequence: TGTGCCAGCCACCTCCGGTCGAACACTGAAGCTTTCTTT.

Many counts were recorded for this clonotype. The chain links TRBV4-1 to TRBJ1-6; TRBD1 matches 7 bases. The germline V gene encodes CDR1 MGHRA and CDR2 YSYEKL. After removal of 4 bases from V and 5 bases from J, the junction contained 2 bases not matched to a gene. The length of the CDR3 is 14 residues. In DNA, the CDR3 is TGCGCCAGCAGCCCGGGACAGAATAATTCACCCCTCCACTTT. Translation gives CASSPGQNNSPLHF.

This chain links TRBV28 with TRBJ1-2, with TRBD1 identical over 9 bases. V dropped 8 bases and J dropped 10; count of bases not matched to a gene: 11. Germline CDR1 is MDHEN and CDR2 is SYDVKM. The length of the CDR3 is 13 residues. CDR3 sequence (DNA): TGTGCCAGCCAAACTCGTCGGACAGGGGACTACACCTTC. It is translated as CASQTRRTGDYTF.

The rearrangement uses TRBV28 and TRBJ1-2; D is ambiguous. In germline, CDR1 is MDHEN, CDR2 SYDVKM. The CDR3 has 13 amino acids. Between the trimmed V and J ends, which lost 6 bases and 7 bases, there was a span of 15 bases. DNA of the CDR3: TGTGCCAGCAGGACGACGGTATATGTTGGCTACACCTTC. This codes for CASRTTVYVGYTF.

This clonotype was seen more than once but under ten times. The V and J genes are TRBV20-1 and TRBJ2-5; 7 nucleotides line up with TRBD1. CDR3 length: 14 amino acids. Trimming cost V 6 bases and J 5 bases; bases outside gene matches: 12. CDR1 is DFQATT, CDR2 SNEGSKA, per germline (reference sequence). The CDR3 DNA is TGCAGTGCGCCGAAGACAGGGCTGGGGGAGACCCAGTACTTC. Translating it yields CSAPKTGLGETQYF.

The CDR3 bases are TGTGCCAGCACCTTACGTAGCGGGAGCACAGATACGCAGTATTTT. Protein: CASTLRSGSTDTQYF. The chain links TRBV6-6 to TRBJ2-3; 7 bases align to TRBD2. The V and J ends lost 7 bases and 0 bases, in that order; junction bases with no gene match: 7. Germline CDR1 is MNHNY and CDR2 is SVGAGI (reference sequence). This CDR3 spans 15 amino acids.

The chain is built from TRBV7-2 and TRBJ2-5, with D unresolved. This CDR3 region has 13 residues. Deletions cut 5 bases from V and 2 bases from J, with 9 bases between. The germline V gene encodes CDR1 SGHTA and CDR2 FQGNSA. The CDR3, as DNA: TGTGCCAGCAGCGCCAGGCCTCAAGAGACCCAGTACTTC. Protein: CASSARPQETQYF.

The CDR3: CAINRAGGQNYEQYF. CDR3 in DNA: TGTGCCATCAACAGAGCGGGGGGCCAGAACTACGAGCAGTACTTC. The chain couples TRBV10-3 to TRBJ2-7; TRBD2 matches at 9 bases. Germline V gives CDR1 ENHRY, CDR2 SYGVKD. The V and J ends lost 7 bases and 3 bases, in that order; junction bases with no gene match: 10. CDR3 size: 15 residues.

The sample holds a few counts of this clonotype. The chain recombines TRBV20-1 with TRBJ2-1, with D tentatively TRBD1 (6 bases). Trimming took 6 bases from V and 2 from J, leaving 11 bases between them. CDR3 size: 13 residues. Germline V lookup: CDR1 DFQATT, CDR2 SNEGSKA (reference sequence). The CDR3 DNA reads as TGCAGTGCCCAAAAGGGGGCCTACAATGAGCAGTTCTTC. Amino acids: CSAQKGAYNEQFF.

The table lists this clonotype with a few counts. The chain links TRBV20-1 to TRBJ1-5; D perhaps matches TRBD1 (5 bases). Germline values: CDR1 DFQATT, CDR2 SNEGSKA (reference sequence). The CDR3 totals 13 residues. The V end lost 6 bases, the J end lost 4 bases, and 13 bases lay between the germline ends. In DNA, the CDR3 is TGCAGTGCACCCAGTGGGGGGAATCAGCCCCAGCATTTT. Amino acid sequence: CSAPSGGNQPQHF.

This clonotype occurred many times. The chain couples TRBV7-3 to TRBJ2-2, with a weak D call TRBD1 (6 bases). The CDR3 extends over 15 amino acids. V lost 5 bases and J lost 5, with 15 bases in between. CDR1 and CDR2 from the germline V gene are SGHTA and FQGTGA. The CDR3 bases are TGTGCCAGCAGCCCCATGGGGGCCAAAACCGGGGAGCTGTTTTTT. It specifies CASSPMGAKTGELFF.

This clonotype was observed a handful of times. The chain uses TRBV12-3 or TRBV12-4 and TRBJ2-5; 13 bases agree with TRBD2. V trimming: 5 bases; J trimming: 2 bases; junction bases outside the gene matches: 5. This CDR3 is 16 amino acids long. CDR3 amino acids: CASSHGTSGAQETQYF. The CDR3 bases are TGTGCCAGCAGTCACGGGACTAGCGGGGCTCAAGAGACCCAGTACTTC.

The chain uses TRBV5-1 and TRBJ2-1, with D perhaps matching TRBD2 (5 bases). Trimming pared 0 bases from V and 10 bases from J, leaving 20 bases between. Germline V CDR1 and CDR2: SGHRS, YFSETQ. This CDR3 spans 16 amino acids. CDR3 in amino acids: CASSLGVGSPTGEQFF. The CDR3 region has the DNA TGCGCCAGCAGCTTGGGCGTCGGGTCCCCCACGGGGGAGCAGTTCTTC.

The V and J genes are TRBV7-2 and TRBJ2-5; 8 positions agree with TRBD2. CDR3 length equals 14 residues. V shed 4 bases, J shed 2 bases, and the junction held 3 bases outside the gene matches. Germline V gives CDR1 SGHTA, CDR2 FQGNSA. The CDR3 DNA reads as TGTGCCAGCAGCTATCAGCGGGGGCAAGAGACCCAGTACTTC. Protein: CASSYQRGQETQYF.

The CDR3 nucleotides read TGCAGTGCTAGAGATTCGGGGAACTGGGAGACCCAGTACTTC. Translating it yields CSARDSGNWETQYF. The gene calls are TRBV20-1 and TRBJ2-5; a possible D gene is TRBD2 (5 bases). The CDR3 has 14 amino acids. V gave up 0 bases and J gave up 5 bases, with 13 bases separating them. Germline V gene lookup returns CDR1 DFQATT and CDR2 SNEGSKA (reference sequence).

This rearrangement joins TRBV6-2 or TRBV6-3 to TRBJ2-1; TRBD2 might be the D (5 bases). V dropped 6 bases and J dropped 3 bases, with 12 bases sitting between them. The CDR3 totals 14 residues. Germline loops: CDR1 MNHEY, CDR2 SVGEGT. CDR3 amino acids: CASRNPGNYNEQFF. CDR3 sequence (DNA): TGTGCCAGCAGAAACCCCGGGAACTACAATGAGCAGTTCTTC.

CDR3 sequence reads: CASSQDLGRGPEIYNEQFF. CDR3 DNA sequence: TGTGCCAGCAGCCAAGATTTGGGCCGGGGACCCGAAATCTACAATGAGCAGTTCTTC. The rearrangement uses TRBV4-2 and TRBJ2-1, with D possibly being TRBD1 or TRBD2 (5 bases each). The CDR3 loop spans 19 amino acids. Per germline, CDR1 LGHNA and CDR2 YNFKEQ. V dropped 0 bases and J dropped 3 bases, with 21 bases sitting between them.

This clonotype was counted between two and nine times. The chain uses TRBV3-1 and TRBJ2-6; D unclear. V was shortened by 1 base and J by 0 bases, with 13 bases between the two germline ends. Germline CDR1 is LGHDT and CDR2 is YNNKEL (reference sequence). The CDR3 has 18 residues. The CDR3 DNA is TGTGCCAGCAGCCAAGGGGTCAGGAGAAGCTCTGGGGCCAACGTCCTGACTTTC. It is translated as CASSQGVRRSSGANVLTF.

This clonotype was seen many times. The chain joins TRBV28 to TRBJ2-4; 7 nucleotides match TRBD2. CDR3 size: 17 residues. Germline V gene data show CDR1 as MDHEN and CDR2 as SYDVKM. V dropped 3 bases and J dropped 1; count of bases not matched to a gene: 9. Here the CDR3 reads CASSFSYGGKAKNIQYF. The DNA for the CDR3 is TGTGCCAGCAGTTTCTCATACGGGGGGAAGGCCAAAAACATTCAGTACTTC. The whole variable domain, remainder taken from reference TRBV28 and TRBJ2-4, is DVKVTQSSRYLVKRTGEKVFLECVQDMDHENMFWYRQDPGLGLRLIYFSYDVKMKEKGDIPEGYSVSREKKERFSLILESASTNQTSMYLCASSFSYGGKAKNIQYFGAGTRLSVL.

The chain is built from TRBV29-1 and TRBJ2-5, with D possibly matching TRBD2 (6 bases). The CDR3 has 15 amino acids. Germline V gene lookup returns CDR1 SQVTM and CDR2 ANQGSEA. The V gene lost 5 bases and the J gene lost 2 bases, with 18 bases spanning the gap. DNA of the CDR3: TGCAGCGTTAATAACCCGGGGAGCGGGCAAGAGACCCAGTACTTC. It encodes CSVNNPGSGQETQYF.

This clonotype was counted between two and nine times. This sequence joins TRBV7-9 and TRBJ1-2, with D possibly TRBD1 on 6 matching bases. V was trimmed by 5 bases and J by 4 bases, leaving 14 bases between them. The germline gives CDR1 SEHNR, CDR2 FQNEAQ (reference sequence). The CDR3 sequence is 14 residues long. The CDR3, as DNA: TGTGCCAGCAGCCTACAGGGACACCGCTATGGCTACACCTTC. As protein: CASSLQGHRYGYTF.

The table lists this clonotype with a few counts. The rearrangement joins TRBV21-1 to TRBJ1-2; TRBD1 is taken as the D call from the table, unchecked against the DNA. TRBV21-1 is a pseudogene segment. The CDR3 is 14 amino acids. The CDR3 coding sequence is TGTGCCAGCAGCTCCCCAGGGGGGGCGGGTGGCTACACCTTC. It is translated as CASSSPGGAGGYTF.

The rearrangement joins TRBV5-1 to TRBJ1-4; weak D call: TRBD1 (5 bases). The CDR3 totals 15 residues. V lost 2 bases and J lost 5, with 13 bases in between. Germline V gene lookup returns CDR1 SGHRS and CDR2 YFSETQ. CDR3 coding DNA: TGCGCCAGCAGCTTAGGACGAGGGGCGAATGAAAAACTGTTTTTT. Translating gives CASSLGRGANEKLFF.

In DNA form, the CDR3 reads TGTGCCTGGAGTCGGACTTCTTCACCCCTCCACTTT. Translating gives CAWSRTSSPLHF. The chain recombines TRBV30 with TRBJ1-6, with D unclear. The CDR3 spans 12 residues. Looked up from germline, CDR1 is GTSNPN and CDR2 is SVGIG (reference sequence). Trimming left V 2 bases short and J 9 bases short, with 8 bases between.

The chain couples TRBV7-8 to TRBJ2-3; perhaps TRBD2 as D (5 bases). Trimming cost V 2 bases and J 3 bases, with 9 bases left between them. Germline CDR1 SGHVS, CDR2 FQNEAQ. The CDR3 totals 14 residues. The CDR3 loop reads CASSLTRATDTQYF. The CDR3 coding sequence is TGTGCCAGCAGCTTAACGAGGGCTACAGATACGCAGTATTTT.